This entry lists 3 T cell receptor beta chains sequenced from one sample in a study of blood T cell repertoires in COVID-19. Repertoires were generated with immunoSEQ multiplex PCR, while TCRdb's copy carries only in-frame clones and drops some. This table has around 60,000 clones, roughly two thirds appearing once. The material sequenced was peripheral blood. Receptors were obtained from a woman aged 70-85 years with COVID-19, enrolled during active disease.

This sequence joins TRBV7-9 and TRBJ2-7; 8 bases align to TRBD1. The CDR3 is 14 amino acids. J gave up 4 bases and V 5 bases, and 7 bases lay outside the gene matches. Germline V gene data show CDR1 as SEHNR and CDR2 as FQNEAQ (reference sequence). The CDR3 spells CASSPGTGLYEQYF. The CDR3 nucleotides read TGTGCCAGCAGCCCCGGGACAGGTCTATACGAGCAGTACTTC. The variable domain in full, completed from reference TRBV7-9 and TRBJ2-7, reads DTGVSQNPRHKITKRGQNVTFRCDPISEHNRLYWYRQTLGQGPEFLTYFQNEAQLEKSRLLSDRFSAERPKGSFSTLEIQRTEQGDSAMYLCASSPGTGLYEQYFGPGTRLTVT.

This clone appeared once. The rearrangement links TRBV10-3 to TRBJ1-5; D is perhaps TRBD1 (5 bases). V was trimmed by 7 bases and J by 5 bases, leaving 12 bases between them. Germline assignment: CDR1 ENHRY and CDR2 SYGVKD. This CDR3 spans 13 amino acids. CDR3 DNA: TGTGCCATCAAAAGGGGTCACGATCAGCCCCAGCATTTT. It codes for CAIKRGHDQPQHF.

This clone has just one count. Written as DNA, the CDR3 is TGTGCCAGCAGCCAAGAGATCGAGGGACAGGGGAATTCTAATGAAAAACTGTTTTTT. Amino acid sequence: CASSQEIEGQGNSNEKLFF. J is TRBJ1-4 and V is TRBV3-1 (or the pseudogene TRBV3-2); 10 bases are shared with TRBD1. V lost 0 bases and J lost 3; bases outside the gene matches: 10. The V gene's germline CDR1 is LGHDT and CDR2 YNNKEL (reference sequence). The CDR3 is made up of 19 amino acids.